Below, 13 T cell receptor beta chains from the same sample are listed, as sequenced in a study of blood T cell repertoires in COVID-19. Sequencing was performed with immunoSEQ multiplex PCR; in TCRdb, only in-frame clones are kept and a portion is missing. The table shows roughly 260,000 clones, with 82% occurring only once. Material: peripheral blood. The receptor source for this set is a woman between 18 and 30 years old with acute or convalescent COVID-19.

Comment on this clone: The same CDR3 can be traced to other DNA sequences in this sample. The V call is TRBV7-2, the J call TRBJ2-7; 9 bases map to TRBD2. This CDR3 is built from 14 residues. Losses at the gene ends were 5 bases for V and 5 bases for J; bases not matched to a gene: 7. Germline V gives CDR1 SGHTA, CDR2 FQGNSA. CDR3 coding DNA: TGTGCCAGCAGCCTAGTAGCGGGAGCAGACGAGCAGTACTTC. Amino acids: CASSLVAGADEQYF.

As DNA, the CDR3 is TGTGCCAGCTTCCTCAGCTCCTACAATGAGCAGTTCTTC. Protein: CASFLSSYNEQFF. This chain connects TRBV6-6 to TRBJ2-1; D call uncertain. This CDR3 contains 13 residues. From germline, CDR1 is MNHNY and CDR2 SVGAGI (reference sequence). V dropped 8 bases and J dropped 0 bases, with 8 bases sitting between them.

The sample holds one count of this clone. CDR3 coding DNA: TGTGCCAGTAGTATAGGACTAGCGGGAGGCTCCTACGAGCAGTACTTC. Protein sequence: CASSIGLAGGSYEQYF. The chain joins TRBV19 to TRBJ2-7, with TRBD2 matching over 13 bases. The CDR3 sequence is 16 residues long. V was clipped by 1 base and J by 0 bases; unmatched bases: 0. The germline V gene encodes CDR1 LNHDA and CDR2 SQIVND (reference sequence).

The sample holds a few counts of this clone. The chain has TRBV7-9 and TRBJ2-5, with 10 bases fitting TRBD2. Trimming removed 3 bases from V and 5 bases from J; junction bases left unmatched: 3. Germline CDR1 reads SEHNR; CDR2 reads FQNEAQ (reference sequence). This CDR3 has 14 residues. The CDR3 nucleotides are TGTGCCAGCAGCTTTGCTAGCGGGAGTGAGACCCAGTACTTC. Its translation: CASSFASGSETQYF.

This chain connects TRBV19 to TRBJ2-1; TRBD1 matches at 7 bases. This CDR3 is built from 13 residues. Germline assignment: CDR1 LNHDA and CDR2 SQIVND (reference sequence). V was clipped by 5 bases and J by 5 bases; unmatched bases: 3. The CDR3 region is CASSRDSNNEQFF. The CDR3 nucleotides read TGTGCCAGTAGTCGGGACAGCAACAATGAGCAGTTCTTC.

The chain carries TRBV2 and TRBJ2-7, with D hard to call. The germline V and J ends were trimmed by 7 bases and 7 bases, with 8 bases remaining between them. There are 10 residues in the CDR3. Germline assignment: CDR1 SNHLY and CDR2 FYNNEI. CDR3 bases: TGTGCCAGCATTCATACAGAGCAGTACTTC. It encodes CASIHTEQYF.

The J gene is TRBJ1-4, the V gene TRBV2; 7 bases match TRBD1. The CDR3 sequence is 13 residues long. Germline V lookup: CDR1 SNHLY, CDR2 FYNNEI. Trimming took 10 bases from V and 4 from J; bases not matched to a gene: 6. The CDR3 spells CATGPGGNEKLFF. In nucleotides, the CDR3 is TGTGCCACTGGGCCAGGGGGTAATGAAAAACTGTTTTTT.

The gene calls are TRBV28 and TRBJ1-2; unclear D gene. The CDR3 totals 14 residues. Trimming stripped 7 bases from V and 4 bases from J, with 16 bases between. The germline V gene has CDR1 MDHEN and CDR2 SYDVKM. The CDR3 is CASKESGIFYGYTF. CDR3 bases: TGTGCCAGCAAGGAGTCCGGGATATTCTATGGCTACACCTTC.

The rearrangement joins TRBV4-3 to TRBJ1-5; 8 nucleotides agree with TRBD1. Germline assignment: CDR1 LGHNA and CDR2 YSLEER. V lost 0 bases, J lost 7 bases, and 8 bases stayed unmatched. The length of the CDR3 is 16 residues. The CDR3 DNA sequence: TGCGCCAGCAGCCAAGACATTTCAGGGGGCGGGCAGCCCCAGCATTTT. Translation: CASSQDISGGGQPQHF.

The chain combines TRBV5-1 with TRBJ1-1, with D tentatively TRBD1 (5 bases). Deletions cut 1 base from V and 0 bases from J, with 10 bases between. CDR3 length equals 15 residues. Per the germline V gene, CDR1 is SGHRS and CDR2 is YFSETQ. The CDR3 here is CASSLTQGMNTEAFF. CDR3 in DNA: TGCGCCAGCAGCTTGACCCAGGGCATGAACACTGAAGCTTTCTTT.

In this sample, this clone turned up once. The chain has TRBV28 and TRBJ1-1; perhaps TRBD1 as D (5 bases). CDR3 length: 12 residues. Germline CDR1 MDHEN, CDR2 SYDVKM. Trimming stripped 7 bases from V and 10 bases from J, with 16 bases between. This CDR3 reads CASTDRQRGAFF. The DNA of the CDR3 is TGTGCCAGCACCGACCGACAGAGAGGAGCTTTCTTT.

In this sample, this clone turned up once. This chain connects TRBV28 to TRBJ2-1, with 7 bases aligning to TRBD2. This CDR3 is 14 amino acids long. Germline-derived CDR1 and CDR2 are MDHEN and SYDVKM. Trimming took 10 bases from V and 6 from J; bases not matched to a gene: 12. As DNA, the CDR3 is TGTGCCACACTAGAGGGGAGGGGCCGCAATGAGCAGTTCTTC. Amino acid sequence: CATLEGRGRNEQFF.

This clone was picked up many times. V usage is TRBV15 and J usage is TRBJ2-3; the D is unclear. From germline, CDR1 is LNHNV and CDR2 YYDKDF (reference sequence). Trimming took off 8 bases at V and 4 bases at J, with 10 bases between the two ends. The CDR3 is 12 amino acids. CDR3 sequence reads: CATSRVADTQYF. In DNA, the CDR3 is TGTGCCACCTCCCGGGTGGCAGATACGCAGTATTTT.